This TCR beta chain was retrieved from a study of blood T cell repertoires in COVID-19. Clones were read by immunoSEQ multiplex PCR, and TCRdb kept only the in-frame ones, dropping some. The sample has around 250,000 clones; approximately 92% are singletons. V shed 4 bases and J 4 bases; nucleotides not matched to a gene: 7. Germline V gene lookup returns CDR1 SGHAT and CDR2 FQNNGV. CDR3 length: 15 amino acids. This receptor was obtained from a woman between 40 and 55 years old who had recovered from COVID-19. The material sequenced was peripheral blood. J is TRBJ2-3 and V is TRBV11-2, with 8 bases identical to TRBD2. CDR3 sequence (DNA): TGTGCCAGCAGCTCGGGGACTAGAGTGGCAGATACGCAGTATTTT. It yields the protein CASSSGTRVADTQYF.